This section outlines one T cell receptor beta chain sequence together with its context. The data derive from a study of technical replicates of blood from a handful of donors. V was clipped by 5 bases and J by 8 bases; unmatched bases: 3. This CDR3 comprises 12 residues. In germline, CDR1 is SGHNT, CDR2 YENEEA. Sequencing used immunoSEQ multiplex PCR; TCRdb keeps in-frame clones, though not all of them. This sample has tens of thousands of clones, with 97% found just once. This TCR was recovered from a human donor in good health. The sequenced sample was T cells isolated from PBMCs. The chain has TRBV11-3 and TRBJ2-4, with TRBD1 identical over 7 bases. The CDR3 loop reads CASSTTGYIQYF. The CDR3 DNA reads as TGTGCCAGCAGCACGACAGGGTACATTCAGTACTTC.